This TCR beta chain was obtained from a study of T cells in Graves' hyperthyroidism and ophthalmopathy. Points on this clonotype: Its cognate antigen is unknown. This may come from a read error, since a much larger clone is one base off.

Study-wide points: Researchers found most expanded thyroid clonotypes above 0.001 in blood as well.

The investigators amplified TCR beta CDR3 regions from RNA transcripts. A set of HTBI primers served as the primers for a first-round RT-PCR of the TCR CDR3. TCRdb re-derived calls from the multiplex PCR reads in MiXCR, one entry per CDR3 protein. The sample consists of about 560,000 distinct CDR3 sequences, around 17% of them appearing once. Trimming took 6 bases from V and 7 from J, leaving 13 bases between them. Germline CDR1 MDHEN, CDR2 SYDVKM. The CDR3 length is 12 residues. The origin of this receptor is a woman between 18 and 30 years old with Graves' hyperthyroidism. The rearrangement uses TRBV28 and TRBJ2-7; D remains unclear. The sample consisted of blood. The CDR3 nucleotides are TGTGCCAGCAGCCCCTCCTGGCGGGAGCAGTACTTC. Protein: CASSPSWREQYF.